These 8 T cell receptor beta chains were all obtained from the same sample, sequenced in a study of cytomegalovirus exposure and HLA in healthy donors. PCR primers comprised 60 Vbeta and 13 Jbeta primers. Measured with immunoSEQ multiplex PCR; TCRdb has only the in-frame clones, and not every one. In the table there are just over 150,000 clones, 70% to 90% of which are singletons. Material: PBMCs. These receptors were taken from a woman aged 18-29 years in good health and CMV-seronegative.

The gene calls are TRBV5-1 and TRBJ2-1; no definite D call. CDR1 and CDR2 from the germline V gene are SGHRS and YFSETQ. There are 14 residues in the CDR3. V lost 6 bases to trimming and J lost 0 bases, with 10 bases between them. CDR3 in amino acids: CASTPLSSYNEQFF. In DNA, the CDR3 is TGCGCCAGCACCCCCCTGAGCTCCTACAATGAGCAGTTCTTC.

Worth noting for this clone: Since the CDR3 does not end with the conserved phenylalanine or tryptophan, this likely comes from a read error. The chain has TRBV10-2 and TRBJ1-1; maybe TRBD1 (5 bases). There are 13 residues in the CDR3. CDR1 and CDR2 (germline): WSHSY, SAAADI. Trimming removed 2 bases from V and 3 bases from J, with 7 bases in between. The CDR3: CASSEIRDTEAFL. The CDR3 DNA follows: TGCGCCAGCAGTGAGATCAGGGACACTGAAGCTTTCCTT.

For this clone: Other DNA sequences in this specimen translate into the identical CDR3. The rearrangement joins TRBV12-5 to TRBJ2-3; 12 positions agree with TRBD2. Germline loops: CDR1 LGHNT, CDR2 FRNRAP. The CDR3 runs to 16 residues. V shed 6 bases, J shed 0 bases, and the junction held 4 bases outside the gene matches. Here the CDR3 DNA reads TGTGCTAGTGGACAAGGGACTAGCGGGAGCACAGATACGCAGTATTTT. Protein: CASGQGTSGSTDTQYF.

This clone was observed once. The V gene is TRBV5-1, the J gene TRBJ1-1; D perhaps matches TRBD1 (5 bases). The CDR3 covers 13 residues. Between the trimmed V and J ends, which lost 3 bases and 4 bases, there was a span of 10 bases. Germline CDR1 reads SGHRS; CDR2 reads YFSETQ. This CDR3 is CASSYQTGTEAFF. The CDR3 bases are TGCGCCAGCAGCTACCAAACAGGCACTGAAGCTTTCTTT.

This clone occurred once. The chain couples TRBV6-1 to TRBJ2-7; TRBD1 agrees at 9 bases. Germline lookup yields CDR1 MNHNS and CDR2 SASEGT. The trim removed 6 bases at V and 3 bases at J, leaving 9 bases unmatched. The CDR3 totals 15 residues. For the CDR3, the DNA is TGTGCCAGCAGGGGGAATGCGGGACAGGGCTACGAGCAGTACTTC. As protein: CASRGNAGQGYEQYF.

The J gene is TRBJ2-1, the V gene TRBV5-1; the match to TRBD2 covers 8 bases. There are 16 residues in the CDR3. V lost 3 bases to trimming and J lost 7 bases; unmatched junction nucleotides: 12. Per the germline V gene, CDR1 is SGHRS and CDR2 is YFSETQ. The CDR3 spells CASSYPLAGPGNEQFF. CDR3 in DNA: TGCGCCAGCAGCTACCCCTTAGCGGGGCCGGGAAATGAGCAGTTCTTC.

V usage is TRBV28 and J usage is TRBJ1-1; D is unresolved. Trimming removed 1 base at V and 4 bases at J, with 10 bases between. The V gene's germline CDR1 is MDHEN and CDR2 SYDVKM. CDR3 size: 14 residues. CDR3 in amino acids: CASSLSGKGTEAFF. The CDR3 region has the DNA TGTGCCAGCAGTTTATCGGGAAAGGGCACTGAAGCTTTCTTT.

The CDR3 DNA is TGTGCCAGCGGGGCGGGGGGCGGCTACACCTTC. This gives the protein CASGAGGGYTF. This chain uses TRBV6-6 with TRBJ1-2, with a tentative D call TRBD1 (6 bases). Germline CDR1 is MNHNY and CDR2 is SVGAGI (reference sequence). Trimming took 8 bases from V and 8 from J, leaving 12 bases between them. There are 11 residues in the CDR3.